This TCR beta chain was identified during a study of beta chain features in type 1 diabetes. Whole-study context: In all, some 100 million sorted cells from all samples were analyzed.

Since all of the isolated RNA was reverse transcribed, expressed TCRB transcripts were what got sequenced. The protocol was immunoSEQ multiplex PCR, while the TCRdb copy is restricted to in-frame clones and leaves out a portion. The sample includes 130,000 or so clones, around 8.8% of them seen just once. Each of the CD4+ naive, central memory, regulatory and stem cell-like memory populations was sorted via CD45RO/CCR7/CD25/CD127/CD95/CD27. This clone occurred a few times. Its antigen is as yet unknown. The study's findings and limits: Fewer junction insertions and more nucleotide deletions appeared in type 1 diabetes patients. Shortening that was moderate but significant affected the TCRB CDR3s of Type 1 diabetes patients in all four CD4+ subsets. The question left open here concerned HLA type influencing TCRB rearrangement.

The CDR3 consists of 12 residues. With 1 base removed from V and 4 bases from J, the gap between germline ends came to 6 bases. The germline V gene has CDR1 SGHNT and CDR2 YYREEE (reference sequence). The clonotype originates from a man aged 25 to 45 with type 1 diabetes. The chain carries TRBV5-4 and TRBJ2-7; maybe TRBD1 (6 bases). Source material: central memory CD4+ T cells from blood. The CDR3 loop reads CASSLTGYEQYF. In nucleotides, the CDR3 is TGTGCCAGCAGCTTGACAGGGTACGAGCAGTACTTC.